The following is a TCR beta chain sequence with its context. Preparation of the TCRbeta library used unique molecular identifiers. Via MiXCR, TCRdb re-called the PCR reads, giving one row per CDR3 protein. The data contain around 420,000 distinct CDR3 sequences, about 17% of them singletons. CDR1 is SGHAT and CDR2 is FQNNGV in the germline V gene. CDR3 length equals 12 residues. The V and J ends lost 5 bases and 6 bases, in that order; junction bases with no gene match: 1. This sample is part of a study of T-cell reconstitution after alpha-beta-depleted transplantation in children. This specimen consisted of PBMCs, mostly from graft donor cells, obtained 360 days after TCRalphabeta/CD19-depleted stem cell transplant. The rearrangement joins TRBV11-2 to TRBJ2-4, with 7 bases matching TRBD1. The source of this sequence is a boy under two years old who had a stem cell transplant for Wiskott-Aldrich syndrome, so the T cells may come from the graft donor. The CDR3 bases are TGTGCCAGCAGCCGACAGGGAAACATTCAGTACTTC. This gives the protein CASSRQGNIQYF.